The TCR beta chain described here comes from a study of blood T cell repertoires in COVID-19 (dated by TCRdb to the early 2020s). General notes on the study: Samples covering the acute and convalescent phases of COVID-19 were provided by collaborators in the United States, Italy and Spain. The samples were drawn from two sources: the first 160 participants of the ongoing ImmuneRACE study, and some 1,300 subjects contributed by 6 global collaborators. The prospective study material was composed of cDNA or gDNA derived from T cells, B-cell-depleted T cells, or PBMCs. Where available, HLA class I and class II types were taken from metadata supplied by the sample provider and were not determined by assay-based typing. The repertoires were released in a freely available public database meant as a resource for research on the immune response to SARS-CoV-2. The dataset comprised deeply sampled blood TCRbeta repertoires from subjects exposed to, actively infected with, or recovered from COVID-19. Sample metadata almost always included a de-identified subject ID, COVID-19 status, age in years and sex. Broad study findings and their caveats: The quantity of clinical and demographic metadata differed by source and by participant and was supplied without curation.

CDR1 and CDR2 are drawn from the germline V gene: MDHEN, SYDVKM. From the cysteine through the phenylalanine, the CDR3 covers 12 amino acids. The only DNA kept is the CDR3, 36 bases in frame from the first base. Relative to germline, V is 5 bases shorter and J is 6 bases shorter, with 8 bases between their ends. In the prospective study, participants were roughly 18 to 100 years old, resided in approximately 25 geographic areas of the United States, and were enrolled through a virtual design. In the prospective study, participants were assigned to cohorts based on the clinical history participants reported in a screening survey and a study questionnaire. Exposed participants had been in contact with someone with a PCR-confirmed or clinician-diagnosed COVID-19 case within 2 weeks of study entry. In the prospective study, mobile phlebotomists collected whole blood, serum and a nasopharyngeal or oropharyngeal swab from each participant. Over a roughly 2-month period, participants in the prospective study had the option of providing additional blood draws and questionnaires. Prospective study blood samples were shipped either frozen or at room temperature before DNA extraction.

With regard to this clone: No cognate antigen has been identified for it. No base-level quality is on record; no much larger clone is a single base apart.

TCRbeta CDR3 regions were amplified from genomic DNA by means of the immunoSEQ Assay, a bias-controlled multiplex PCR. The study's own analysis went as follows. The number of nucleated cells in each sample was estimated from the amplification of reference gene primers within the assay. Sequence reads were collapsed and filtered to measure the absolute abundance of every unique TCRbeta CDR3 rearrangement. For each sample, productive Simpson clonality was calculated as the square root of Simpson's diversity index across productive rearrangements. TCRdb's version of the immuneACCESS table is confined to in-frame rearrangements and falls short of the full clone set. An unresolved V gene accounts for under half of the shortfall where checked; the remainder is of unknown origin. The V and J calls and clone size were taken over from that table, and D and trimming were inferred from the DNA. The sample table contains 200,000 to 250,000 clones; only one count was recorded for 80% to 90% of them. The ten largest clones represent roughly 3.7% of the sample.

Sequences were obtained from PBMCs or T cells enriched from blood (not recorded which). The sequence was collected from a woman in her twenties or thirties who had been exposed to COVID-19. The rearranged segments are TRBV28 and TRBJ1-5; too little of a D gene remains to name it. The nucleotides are TGTGCCAGCAGTCCTTTTTCTCAGCCCCAGCATTTT. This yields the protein CASSPFSQPQHF.